Each of the 7 T cell receptor beta chains below was sequenced from the same sample in a study of PD-1 blockade in classical Hodgkin lymphoma. Data came from immunoSEQ multiplex PCR; TCRdb stores just in-frame clones and leaves some out. Counted here are approximately 25,000 clones, 69% occurring once; the ten biggest clones make up more than 3%. Autologous stem cell transplantation was followed by relapse in every patient, and brentuximab vedotin exposure varied. Sequenced material: peripheral blood mononuclear cells (PBMCs), taken at baseline. The receptors originated from a human donor with classical Hodgkin lymphoma.

The V gene is TRBV7-2, the J gene TRBJ1-2; TRBD1 might be the D (5 bases). Germline CDR1 and CDR2: SGHTA and FQGNSA. The CDR3 length is 16 residues. V was clipped by 5 bases and J by 5 bases, with 21 bases between them. In DNA, the CDR3 is TGTGCCAGCAGCCCTGGGGGAGATAGAAAAGGGTATGGCTACACCTTC. Translating gives CASSPGGDRKGYGYTF.

In its sample, this clone is medium-sized (0.01 to 0.1%). The V and J genes are TRBV5-6 and TRBJ1-1; D may be TRBD1 (5 bases). CDR1 is SGHDT, CDR2 YYEEEE, per germline. This CDR3 has 15 amino acids. Deletions cut 4 bases from V and 0 bases from J, with 13 bases between. In nucleotides, the CDR3 is TGTGCCAGCAGCCGAGGACAAAACATGAACACTGAAGCTTTCTTT. It codes for CASSRGQNMNTEAFF.

The genes are TRBV19 and TRBJ1-1; weak D call: TRBD1 (5 bases). Germline V gene lookup returns CDR1 LNHDA and CDR2 SQIVND (reference sequence). Trimming left V 0 bases short and J 4 bases short, with 6 bases between. The CDR3 spans 13 residues. The CDR3, as DNA: TGTGCCAGTAGTATAGACGGGGGCACTGAAGCTTTCTTT. It specifies CASSIDGGTEAFF. The whole variable domain, filled in from reference TRBV19 and TRBJ1-1, reads DGGITQSPKYLFRKEGQNVTLSCEQNLNHDAMYWYRQDPGQGLRLIYYSQIVNDFQKGDIAEGYSVSREKKESFPLTVTSAQKNPTAFYLCASSIDGGTEAFFGQGTRLTVV.

The CDR3 DNA is TGTGCCAGCAGTAGAGGGGACCAAGAGACCCAGTACTTC. Its translation is CASSRGDQETQYF. The chain recombines TRBV28 with TRBJ2-5; D possibly matches TRBD1 or TRBD2 (5 bases each). Trimming removed 5 bases at V and 0 bases at J, with 7 bases between. Germline-derived CDR1 and CDR2 are MDHEN and SYDVKM. This CDR3 has 13 amino acids.

This clone was seen a handful of times. The chain couples TRBV2 to TRBJ2-1; TRBD2 aligns across 8 bases. The CDR3 length is 15 residues. J lost 6 bases, V lost 6 bases, and 10 bases had no gene match. Germline V lookup: CDR1 SNHLY, CDR2 FYNNEI. The CDR3 DNA reads TGTGCCAGCAGCCCCCCCGGAGCGGGGGTCAATGAGCAGTTCTTC. Its translation is CASSPPGAGVNEQFF.

The chain recombines TRBV15 with TRBJ2-3; 7 positions agree with TRBD2. Germline CDR1 and CDR2: LNHNV and YYDKDF (reference sequence). The CDR3 extends over 14 amino acids. The J segment lost 5 bases and the V segment lost 1 base, leaving 3 bases of the junction unmatched. CDR3 sequence reads: CATSRGGGGDTQYF. In nucleotides, the CDR3 is TGTGCCACCAGCAGAGGGGGCGGGGGAGATACGCAGTATTTT. The whole variable domain, filled in from reference TRBV15 and TRBJ2-3, reads DAMVIQNPRYQVTQFGKPVTLSCSQTLNHNVMYWYQQKSSQAPKLLFHYYDKDFNNEADTPDNFQSRRPNTSFCFLDIRSPGLGDTAMYLCATSRGGGGDTQYFGPGTRLTVL.

This clone was observed once. The V call is TRBV7-9, the J call TRBJ2-7; D is perhaps TRBD1 or TRBD2 (5 bases each). The ends were cut back, 4 bases at V and 1 base at J, with 14 bases in the middle. CDR1 is SEHNR, CDR2 FQNEAQ, per germline (reference sequence). CDR3 length equals 15 residues. The CDR3 loop reads CASSSTRDGSYEQYF. CDR3 DNA: TGTGCCAGCAGCTCAACCCGGGACGGGTCCTACGAGCAGTACTTC.